What follows are 5 T cell receptor beta chains derived from one specimen sequenced in a study of response to subunit inactivated influenza vaccine. TCRdb redid the calling of the RT-PCR reads with MiXCR, one entry per CDR3 protein. The sample includes 160,000 or so distinct CDR3 sequences, roughly a tenth seen only once; the top ten take roughly an eighth. Source: non-naive T cells sorted from PBMCs, taken 35 to 45 days after vaccination. The receptors were gathered from a man between 45 and 60 years old who received an inactivated influenza vaccine.

This clonotype was recorded at least ten times. The chain couples TRBV20-1 to TRBJ1-5; 7 bases map to TRBD1. This CDR3 has 13 residues. Germline assignment: CDR1 DFQATT and CDR2 SNEGSKA (reference sequence). Trimming removed 1 base from V and 7 bases from J; junction bases left unmatched: 4. CDR3 sequence: CSARVTGEQPQHF. The CDR3 DNA reads as TGCAGTGCTAGAGTAACAGGGGAACAGCCCCAGCATTTT.

The chain employs TRBV14 and TRBJ1-1; D is uncertain. Trimming left V 1 base short and J 0 bases short, with 9 bases between. There are 15 residues in the CDR3. Germline CDR1 is SGHDN and CDR2 is FVKESK. CDR3 nucleotide sequence: TGTGCCAGCAGCCAAGTCGCCGGATTGAACACTGAAGCTTTCTTT. This codes for CASSQVAGLNTEAFF.

The chain is built from TRBV4-3 and TRBJ2-1, with 16 bases matching TRBD2. Germline V gene data show CDR1 as LGHNA and CDR2 as YSLEER. This CDR3 is 15 amino acids long. With 4 bases clipped from V and 12 bases from J, the junction kept 6 bases outside the gene matches. The CDR3 bases are TGCGCCAGCAGCCCGGGGACTAGCGGGAGGGTGGGGCAGTTCTTC. Translation: CASSPGTSGRVGQFF.

The table lists this clonotype with a few counts. This chain uses TRBV20-1 with TRBJ2-7; 12 bases match TRBD1. Germline loops: CDR1 DFQATT, CDR2 SNEGSKA (reference sequence). CDR3 length: 15 residues. The V segment lost 5 bases and the J segment 5 bases; nucleotides outside the gene matches: 10. CDR3 nucleotide sequence: TGCAGTGCTTCGACGACCGGGACAGGGGGCCACGAGCAGTACTTC. Its translation is CSASTTGTGGHEQYF.

In this sample, this clonotype turned up many times. The rearrangement joins TRBV28 to TRBJ2-1, with unresolved D. CDR3 size: 12 residues. V was trimmed by 5 bases and J by 5 bases, leaving 7 bases between them. Germline CDR1 reads MDHEN; CDR2 reads SYDVKM. The CDR3 nucleotides are TGTGCCAGCAGTCCGATTCACAATGAGCAGTTCTTC. Translating it yields CASSPIHNEQFF.